The clone carrying this T cell receptor (beta chain) was detected only a few times. The antigen is unknown. The data stem from a study of metastatic and nonmetastatic thyroid tumors. Across the whole study: A comparison of repertoires was made across blood and tumor or nodule tissue from malignant and benign thyroid patients.

In the source study's methods: Using the CDR3 differences seen across clinicopathological groups, the authors built a distant-metastasis classifier for papillary thyroid cancer, which was meant to discriminate distant-metastatic patients. TCRdb re-clonotyped the PCR reads via MiXCR. What appears here as the V and J calls and clone size reflects TCRdb's work, not the paper's. The sample consists of roughly 34,000 clones, about 40% of them appearing once. Germline loops: CDR1 MDHEN, CDR2 SYDVKM. Trimming removed 6 bases from V and 0 bases from J; junction bases left unmatched: 3. The CDR3 spans 14 residues. Thyroid surgery was preceded by no treatment in any patient. Findings and caveats of the study: Reportedly, malignant thyroid tumors had significantly higher TCR beta diversity than benign nodules, in blood and tumor.

Source material: tumor tissue. This receptor was taken from a female donor with papillary thyroid cancer or a benign thyroid nodule (not recorded which). Some clones in this sample may be carry-over from other donors' samples. V is TRBV28 and J is TRBJ2-7; 9 positions agree with TRBD1. The CDR3 is CASRGTGLSYEQYF. DNA for the CDR3: TGTGCCAGCAGAGGGACAGGGCTCTCCTACGAGCAGTACTTC. Full variable domain (rest looked up from reference TRBV28 and TRBJ2-7): DVKVTQSSRYLVKRTGEKVFLECVQDMDHENMFWYRQDPGLGLRLIYFSYDVKMKEKGDIPEGYSVSREKKERFSLILESASTNQTSMYLCASRGTGLSYEQYFGPGTRLTVT.